Reported below is one TCR beta chain. This sample is part of a study of cytomegalovirus exposure and HLA in healthy donors. V lost 6 bases and J lost 0; bases outside the gene matches: 11. The CDR3 is 16 amino acids. Germline values: CDR1 SGHRS, CDR2 YFSETQ. With 60 Vbeta and 13 Jbeta primers, the PCR was carried out. Method: immunoSEQ multiplex PCR; TCRdb's copy keeps in-frame clones and lacks some. In the table there are roughly 150,000 clones, about 82% of which are singletons. Sequenced material: PBMCs. The TCR was taken from a male donor in good health and CMV-seronegative. J is TRBJ1-1 and V is TRBV5-1; 7 nucleotides align to TRBD1. The CDR3 region has the DNA TGCGCCAGCATGGCCTTCGGGACAGTACTGAACACTGAAGCTTTCTTT. Amino acids: CASMAFGTVLNTEAFF.